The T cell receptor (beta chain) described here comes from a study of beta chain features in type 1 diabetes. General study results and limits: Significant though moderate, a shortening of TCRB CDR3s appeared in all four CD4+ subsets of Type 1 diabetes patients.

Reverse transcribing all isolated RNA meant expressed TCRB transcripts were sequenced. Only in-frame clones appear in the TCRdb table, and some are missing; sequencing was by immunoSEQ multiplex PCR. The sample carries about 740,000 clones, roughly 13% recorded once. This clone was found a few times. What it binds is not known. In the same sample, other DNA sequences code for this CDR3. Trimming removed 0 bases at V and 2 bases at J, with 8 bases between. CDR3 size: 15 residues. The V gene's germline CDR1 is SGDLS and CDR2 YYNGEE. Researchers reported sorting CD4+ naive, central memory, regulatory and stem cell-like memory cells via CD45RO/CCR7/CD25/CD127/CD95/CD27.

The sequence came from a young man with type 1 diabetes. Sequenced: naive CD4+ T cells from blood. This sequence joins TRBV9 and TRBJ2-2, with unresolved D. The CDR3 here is CASSVGGTNTGELFF. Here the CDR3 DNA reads TGTGCCAGCAGCGTAGGAGGAACCAACACCGGGGAGCTGTTTTTT.